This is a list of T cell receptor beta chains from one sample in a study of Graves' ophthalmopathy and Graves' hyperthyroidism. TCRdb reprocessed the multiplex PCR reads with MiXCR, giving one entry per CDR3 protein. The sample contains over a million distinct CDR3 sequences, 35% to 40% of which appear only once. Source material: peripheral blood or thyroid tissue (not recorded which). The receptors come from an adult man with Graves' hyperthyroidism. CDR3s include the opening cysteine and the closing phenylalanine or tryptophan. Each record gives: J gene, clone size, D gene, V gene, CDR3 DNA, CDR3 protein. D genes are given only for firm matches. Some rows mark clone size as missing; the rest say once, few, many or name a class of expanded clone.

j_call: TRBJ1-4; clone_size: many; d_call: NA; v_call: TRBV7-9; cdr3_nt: TGTGCCAGCAGGGTATCGGGGAATGAAAAACTGTTTTTT; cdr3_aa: CASRVSGNEKLFF
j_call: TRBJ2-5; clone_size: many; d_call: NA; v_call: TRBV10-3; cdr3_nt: TGTGCCATCAGTGAACAGGTCTCCTGGGAGACCCAGTACTTC; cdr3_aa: CAISEQVSWETQYF
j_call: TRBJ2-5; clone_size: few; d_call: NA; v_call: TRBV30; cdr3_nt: TGTGCCTATCGCCGGGGGAATATGCAAGAGACCCAGTACTTC; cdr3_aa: CAYRRGNMQETQYF
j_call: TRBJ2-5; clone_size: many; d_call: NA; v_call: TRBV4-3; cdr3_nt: TGCGCCAGCAGCCAAGAGGCGGCAGGAGGAGAGACCCAGTACTTC; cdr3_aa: CASSQEAAGGETQYF
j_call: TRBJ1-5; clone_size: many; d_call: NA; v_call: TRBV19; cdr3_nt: TGTGCCAGTAGTGCCCACCTTGGGGCCCACAATCAGCCCCAGCATTTT; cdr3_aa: CASSAHLGAHNQPQHF
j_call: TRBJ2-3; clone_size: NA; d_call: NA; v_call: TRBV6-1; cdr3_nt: TGTGCCAGCAGTGAGCCTAGGGGAGATACGCAGTATTTT; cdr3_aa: CASSEPRGDTQYF
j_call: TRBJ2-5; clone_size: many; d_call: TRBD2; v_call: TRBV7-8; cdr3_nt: TGTGCCAGCAGCTTAAGTCTAGCGGGAAGGGAGACCCAGTACTTC; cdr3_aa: CASSLSLAGRETQYF
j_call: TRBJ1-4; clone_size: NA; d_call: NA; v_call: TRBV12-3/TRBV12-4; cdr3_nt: TGTGCCAGCAGTTTAAGACAGTTAGGGAATGAAAAACTGTTTTTT; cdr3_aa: CASSLRQLGNEKLFF
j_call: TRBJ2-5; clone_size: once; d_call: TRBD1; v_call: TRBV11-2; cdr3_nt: TGTGCCAGCAGCTCCCTGGGACCGGGACAGGGGAGGGAGACCCAGTACTTC; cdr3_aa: CASSSLGPGQGRETQYF
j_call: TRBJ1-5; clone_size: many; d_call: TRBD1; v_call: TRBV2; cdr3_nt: TGTGCCAGCACCGGACAGGGGGCCAATCAGCCCCAGCATTTT; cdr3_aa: CASTGQGANQPQHF
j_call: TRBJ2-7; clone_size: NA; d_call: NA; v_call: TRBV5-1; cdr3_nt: TGCGCCAGCCAATCCCAGGAGGATGGCTACTACGAGCAGTACTTC; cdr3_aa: CASQSQEDGYYEQYF
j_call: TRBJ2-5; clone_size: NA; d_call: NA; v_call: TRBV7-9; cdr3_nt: TGTGTCAGCAGCCCAGCGGAGACCCAGTACTTC; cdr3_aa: CVSSPAETQYF
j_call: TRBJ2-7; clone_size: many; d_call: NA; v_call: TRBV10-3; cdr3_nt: TGTGCCATCAGTGAGCCCGGGACACTGGGGACCTACGAGCAGTACTTC; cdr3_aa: CAISEPGTLGTYEQYF
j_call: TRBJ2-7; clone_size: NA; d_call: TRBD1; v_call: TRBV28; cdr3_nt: TGTGCCAGCAGTTCCATGGACAGGCGCTCCTACGAGCAGTACTTC; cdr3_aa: CASSSMDRRSYEQYF
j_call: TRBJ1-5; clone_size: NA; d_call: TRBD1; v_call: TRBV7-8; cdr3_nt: TGTGCCAGCAGCCCCCCCGGGCCTACAGGGGAGCCCCAGCATTTT; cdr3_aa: CASSPPGPTGEPQHF